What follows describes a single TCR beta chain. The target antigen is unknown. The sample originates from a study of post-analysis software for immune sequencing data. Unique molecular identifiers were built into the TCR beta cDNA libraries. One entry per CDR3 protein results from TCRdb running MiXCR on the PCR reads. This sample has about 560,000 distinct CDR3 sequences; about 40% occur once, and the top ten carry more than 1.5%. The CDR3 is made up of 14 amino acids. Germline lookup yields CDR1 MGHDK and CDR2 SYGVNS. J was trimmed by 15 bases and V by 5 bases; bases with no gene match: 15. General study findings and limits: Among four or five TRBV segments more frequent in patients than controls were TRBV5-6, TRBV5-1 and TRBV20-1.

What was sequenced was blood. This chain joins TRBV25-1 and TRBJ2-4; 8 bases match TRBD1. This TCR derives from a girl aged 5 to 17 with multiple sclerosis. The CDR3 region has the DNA TGTGCCAGCAGTCGGGAGACAGGGGCCTACGGGCGGTACTTC. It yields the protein CASSRETGAYGRYF.